In this sample, the clone carrying this T cell receptor beta chain turned up a few times. Its antigen is still unknown. These data belong to a study of early T cells in non-severe SARS-CoV-2 infection. Study in general: Bulk RNA from unsorted whole blood was sequenced; chains were unpaired. Study conclusions and caveats: VDJdb matching favored anti-spike CD8 responses, missing private and CD4 specificities.

Individual cDNA molecules carried attached unique molecular identifiers. TCRdb re-derived calls from the 5' RACE reads in MiXCR, one entry per CDR3 protein. The table records 80,000 to 95,000 distinct CDR3 sequences, 14% to 15% of them present only once. This CDR3 has 14 amino acids. V was pared by 6 bases and J by 4 bases, with 7 bases of the junction left unmatched. Germline CDR1 LNHDA, CDR2 SQIVND (reference sequence). The source of this sequence is an adult who was a healthcare worker with PCR-confirmed SARS-CoV-2 infection or an uninfected control (not recorded which). The sample was whole blood. V gene TRBV19 combines with J gene TRBJ1-2, with TRBD1 matching over 8 bases. CDR3 in DNA: TGTGCCAGTAGCGACAGGGGTAAGACCTATGGCTACACCTTC. Translated: CASSDRGKTYGYTF. The full variable domain, completed using reference TRBV19 and TRBJ1-2, is DGGITQSPKYLFRKEGQNVTLSCEQNLNHDAMYWYRQDPGQGLRLIYYSQIVNDFQKGDIAEGYSVSREKKESFPLTVTSAQKNPTAFYLCASSDRGKTYGYTFGSGTRLTVV.